This passage covers 14 T cell receptor beta chains from one sample sequenced in a study of T cells after yellow fever vaccination. TCRdb reanalysed the 5' RACE reads using MiXCR and keeps one entry per CDR3 protein. The sample has some 250,000 distinct CDR3 sequences; approximately 3.6% are singletons. The sample was PBMCs, taken 15 days after the yellow fever booster vaccination. The receptors shown here come from a young man who received the YFV17D yellow fever vaccine.

This clonotype was seen at least ten times. The rearrangement links TRBV12-3 or TRBV12-4 to TRBJ2-1, with D perhaps matching TRBD2 (5 bases). The CDR3 consists of 14 residues. V dropped 7 bases and J dropped 6 bases, with 16 bases sitting between them. CDR3 in DNA: TGTGCCAGCACGCCGGACGCCCGGGGCAATGAGCAGTTCTTC. Its protein product is CASTPDARGNEQFF.

With respect to this clonotype: Given a much more abundant clone one base away, this may be a read error. CDR3 region: CASRGVAEQFF. The CDR3 coding sequence is TGTGCCAGCCGCGGGGTGGCTGAGCAGTTCTTC. This chain connects TRBV3-1 to TRBJ2-1; a weak D match, TRBD2 (6 bases). The V end lost 8 bases, the J end lost 9 bases, and 11 bases lay between the germline ends. The CDR3 has 11 amino acids. Looked up from germline, CDR1 is LGHDT and CDR2 is YNNKEL (reference sequence).

A word on this clonotype: This may arise from a read error, as a much more abundant clone is one base away. V and J are TRBV5-1 and TRBJ2-5, with unresolved D. The CDR3 contains 15 residues. CDR1 is SGHRS and CDR2 is YFSETQ in the germline V gene. The CDR3 DNA follows: TGCGCCAGCAGCTTACTCCGACGGAGCCAAGAGAGCCAGTACTTC. This translates into CASSLLRRSQESQYF.

In its sample, this clonotype was seen many times. J is TRBJ2-2 and V is TRBV11-3; D unclear. Trimming cost V 5 bases and J 5 bases, with 15 bases left between them. The CDR3 has 15 residues. The germline V gene encodes CDR1 SGHNT and CDR2 YENEEA. In DNA, the CDR3 is TGTGCCAGCAGCCCGTCGCATACACAAACCGGGGAGCTGTTTTTT. The encoded protein is CASSPSHTQTGELFF.

This clonotype was seen repeatedly, ten times or more. The chain recombines TRBV5-1 with TRBJ2-3, with 8 bases lining up with TRBD2. The trim removed 0 bases at V and 4 bases at J, leaving 10 bases unmatched. Germline V CDR1 and CDR2: SGHRS, YFSETQ. This CDR3 is 17 amino acids long. The DNA for the CDR3 is TGCGCCAGCAGCTTGGTCCGTAGCGGGGAGGCGGCAGATACGCAGTATTTT. It codes for CASSLVRSGEAADTQYF.

The J gene is TRBJ1-6, the V gene TRBV7-2, with unresolved D. Germline V CDR1 and CDR2: SGHTA, FQGNSA. This CDR3 is 14 amino acids long. Trimming took off 2 bases at V and 5 bases at J, with 7 bases between the two ends. CDR3 in DNA: TGTGCCAGCAGCTTATCAGTTAATAATTCACCCCTCCACTTT. It codes for CASSLSVNNSPLHF.

This clonotype was counted at least ten times. The V gene is TRBV6-2 or TRBV6-3, the J gene TRBJ2-5; 15 bases match TRBD2. Germline trimming cut 8 bases from V and 3 bases from J; bases unmatched to any gene: 4. CDR3 length: 15 amino acids. The germline gives CDR1 MNHEY, CDR2 SVGEGT. CDR3 sequence (DNA): TGTGCCAGCCTAGGACTAGCGGGGGGGGAAGAGACCCAGTACTTC. It yields the protein CASLGLAGGEETQYF.

This clonotype was detected many times. This chain connects TRBV5-5 to TRBJ1-2; D not certain. Germline V gene data show CDR1 as SGHKS and CDR2 as YYEKEE (reference sequence). The V end was cut by 0 bases, the J end by 8 bases, with 11 bases between. The CDR3 covers 13 residues. Here the CDR3 reads CASSLERTGGYTF. The CDR3 region has the DNA TGTGCCAGCAGCTTGGAACGTACGGGAGGCTACACCTTC.

In this sample, this clonotype turned up many times. The chain links TRBV7-2 to TRBJ1-4; D unclear. Germline loops: CDR1 SGHTA, CDR2 FQGNSA. V lost 1 base to trimming and J lost 7 bases, with 7 bases between them. The CDR3 consists of 13 residues. CDR3 loop: CASSLVNGEKLFF. In DNA, the CDR3 is TGTGCCAGCAGCTTAGTCAATGGTGAAAAACTGTTTTTT.

This clonotype has a count of ten or more. The chain employs TRBV7-3 and TRBJ2-3; tentatively, D is TRBD1 (5 bases). The ends were cut back, 2 bases at V and 5 bases at J, with 8 bases in the middle. The CDR3 is 13 residues long. Germline lookup yields CDR1 SGHTA and CDR2 FQGTGA. In nucleotides, the CDR3 is TGTGCCAGCAGCTTATCCAGGGAAGATACGCAGTATTTT. Encoded protein: CASSLSREDTQYF. The full variable domain, with the rest looked up from reference TRBV7-3 and TRBJ2-3, is GAGVSQTPSNKVTEKGKYVELRCDPISGHTALYWYRQSLGQGPEFLIYFQGTGAADDSGLPNDRFFAVRPEGSVSTLKIQRTERGDSAVYLCASSLSREDTQYFGPGTRLTVL.

Only a few counts were recorded for this clonotype. The chain couples TRBV20-1 to TRBJ2-1, with 7 nucleotides matching TRBD1. The CDR3 extends over 16 amino acids. Germline V gene data show CDR1 as DFQATT and CDR2 as SNEGSKA (reference sequence). The J segment lost 5 bases and the V segment lost 2 bases, leaving 12 bases of the junction unmatched. CDR3 sequence reads: CSARTPGTVSHNEQFF. As DNA, the CDR3 is TGCAGTGCTAGAACCCCCGGGACAGTTTCCCACAATGAGCAGTTCTTC.

In this sample, this clonotype turned up many times. This chain uses TRBV7-2 with TRBJ2-7; D ambiguous. The CDR3 is 14 residues long. Per germline, CDR1 SGHTA and CDR2 FQGNSA. The germline V and J ends were trimmed by 2 bases and 0 bases, with 8 bases remaining between them. The DNA of the CDR3 is TGTGCCAGCAGCTTAATTAGGAGCTCCTACGAGCAGTACTTC. It codes for CASSLIRSSYEQYF.

This clonotype was counted a few times. As DNA, the CDR3 is TGCGCCAGCAGCCAAGACCAGGCTGGAAACACCATATATTTT. Translating gives CASSQDQAGNTIYF. V is TRBV4-1 and J is TRBJ1-3; D call uncertain. Looked up from germline, CDR1 is MGHRA and CDR2 is YSYEKL. V lost 0 bases and J lost 2, with 5 bases in between. This CDR3 contains 14 residues.

The chain joins TRBV2 to TRBJ1-2; D unresolved. This CDR3 is built from 13 residues. The germline V and J ends were trimmed by 3 bases and 0 bases, with 5 bases remaining between them. CDR1 and CDR2 from the germline V gene are SNHLY and FYNNEI. The CDR3 sequence is CASSEDANYGYTF. As DNA, the CDR3 is TGTGCCAGCAGTGAGGACGCTAACTATGGCTACACCTTC.